This T cell receptor beta chain was observed in a study of response to subunit inactivated influenza vaccine. TCRdb analysed the RT-PCR reads with MiXCR anew, one entry per CDR3 protein. The profile covers approximately 530,000 distinct CDR3 sequences, with 7.6% appearing a single time and 13% taken by the ten largest. The trim removed 2 bases at V and 5 bases at J, leaving 8 bases unmatched. Per the germline V gene, CDR1 is ENHRY and CDR2 is SYGVKD. CDR3 length equals 16 residues. This clonotype was counted a few times. The chain employs TRBV10-3 and TRBJ2-5; 10 bases fit TRBD1. The sequenced sample was PBMCs from blood, obtained less than 25 months after vaccination. The source of this sequence is a man between 50 and 70 years old who received an inactivated influenza vaccine. Here the CDR3 reads CAISEPRQGAGETQYF. For the CDR3, the DNA is TGTGCCATCAGTGAGCCACGACAGGGGGCTGGCGAGACCCAGTACTTC.